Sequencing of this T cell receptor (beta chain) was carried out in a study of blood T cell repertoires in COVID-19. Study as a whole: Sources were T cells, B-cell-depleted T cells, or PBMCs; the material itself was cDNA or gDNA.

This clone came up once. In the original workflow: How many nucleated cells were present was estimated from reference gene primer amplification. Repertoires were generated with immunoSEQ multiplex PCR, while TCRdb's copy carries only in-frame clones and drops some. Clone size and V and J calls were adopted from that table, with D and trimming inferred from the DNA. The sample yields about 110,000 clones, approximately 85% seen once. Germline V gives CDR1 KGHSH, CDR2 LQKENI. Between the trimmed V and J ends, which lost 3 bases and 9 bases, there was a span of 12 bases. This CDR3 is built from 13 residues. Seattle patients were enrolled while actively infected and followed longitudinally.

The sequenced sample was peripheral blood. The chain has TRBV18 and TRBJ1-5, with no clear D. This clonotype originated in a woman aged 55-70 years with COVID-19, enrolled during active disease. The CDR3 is CASSPSQRRPQHF. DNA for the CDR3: TGTGCCAGCTCACCTTCCCAGCGTAGGCCCCAGCATTTT.